The T cell receptor (beta chain) described here comes from a study of beta chain features in type 1 diabetes (dated by TCRdb to the late 2010s). Describing the broader study: No differences in mean age, gender distribution, total cell number or subset yield were found between patients and healthy donors. Across all samples, some 110,000,000 sorted cells were examined, and cell number per subset correlated strongly with RNA yield. In the study, recently diagnosed type 1 diabetes patients and matched healthy donors were compared on the TCRB repertoires of their sorted circulating CD4+ T cell subsets. Regulatory and stem cell-like memory subsets were obtained from only 8 patients and roughly eight healthy donors, while naive and central memory subsets were obtained from all 30 or so donors. General findings and caveats noted by the study authors: Sequencing cDNA rather than genomic DNA could over-represent highly expressing activated cells, although activation and CD3 levels did not differ between groups. Fewer insertions and more nucleotide deletions at VDJ recombination sites were observed in patients with type 1 diabetes, implying thymic rearrangement abnormalities. The naive, central memory and regulatory TCRB repertoires appeared to resemble one another more closely among patients than among healthy donors. In all four CD4+ subsets, TCRB CDR3 length was moderately but significantly shorter in type 1 diabetes patients. Because the HLA sub-analyses included only small numbers of individuals, any influence of HLA type on TCRB rearrangement was left unresolved. PCR may preferentially amplify shorter templates, but because patient and control samples were amplified and corrected together, any resulting skew would affect both groups equally.

Details on this clone: Its antigen has not been determined. Base quality data are lacking; no much larger clone is found one base away.

Reading the germline V gene (reference sequence) gives CDR1 LNHDA and CDR2 SQIVND. The CDR3 spans 15 residues, from the cysteine through the phenylalanine. Left in the record is the CDR3 DNA by itself, 45 bases read in frame from the first base. V lost 8 bases and J lost 6 bases, and the count of bases not matched to a germline gene is 15. Each donor gave one peripheral blood draw, averaging approximately 120 mL, which was collected into heparinised tubes. A BD FACSAria II was used to sort naive, central memory, regulatory and stem cell-like memory CD4+ T cells with a panel that included CD45RO, CCR7, CD25, CD127, CD95 and CD27. Purity was above 95% for every sorted population. PBMCs were separated immediately by Lymphoprep density gradient centrifugation and were stained directly, without being cultured. So that batch effects would be minimized, each experiment stained and sorted samples in pairs, pairing one healthy donor with one patient.

The High Capacity cDNA Reverse Transcription Kit was used to reverse transcribe all of the isolated RNA, meaning that expressed TCRB transcripts were what got sequenced. Deep immunoSEQ sequencing was applied to naive, central memory and regulatory T cell samples, giving an average of roughly 3.5 million total reads per sample. Sorted cells were lysed in RLT buffer, and RNA was extracted using DNase-treated RNeasy Micro or Mini kits according to cell number. Each cell subset was processed separately to prevent cross-contamination, with patient and healthy donor samples processed together. The immunoSEQ multiplex PCR was used to amplify TCRB sequences from cDNA, generating 87-bp fragments that spanned the CDR3 region. Sequencing of the amplicons was done on the Illumina HiSeq platform. The original methods were these. PCR bias was corrected computationally using synthetic template baselines, and reads within Hamming distance 2 were collapsed, with unmergeable singletons discarded. Reads were aligned against IMGT so that V, D and J genes, CDR3 length and insertions or deletions at six rearrangement sites could be assigned. Within each subset, clonotype counts were normalized to sorted cell number, and only after that were true diversity and Gini coefficients computed with the tcR R package. Repertoire sharing was quantified using the overlap coefficient calculated on TCRB nucleotide sequences. Drawn from immuneACCESS, this table holds only the in-frame rearrangements with V and J called that TCRdb kept. Clones are partly lost; checked studies trace under half to an unresolved V gene and leave the rest unexplained. The V and J calls and clone size are taken from that table; D and trimming were inferred from the DNA. This sample holds 160,000 or so clones; approximately 8.8% were observed only once. The ten largest clones add up to 0.7% of the sample.

The receptor comes from a woman younger than 45 with type 1 diabetes. Sequencing used central memory CD4+ T cells from blood. This sequence uses TRBV19 and TRBJ2-7; 8 of the junction bases match TRBD2. DNA sequence: TGTGCCAGTGCCCCCGGGGCGATAGCGGGAACCGAGCAGTACTTC. Translation gives CASAPGAIAGTEQYF.